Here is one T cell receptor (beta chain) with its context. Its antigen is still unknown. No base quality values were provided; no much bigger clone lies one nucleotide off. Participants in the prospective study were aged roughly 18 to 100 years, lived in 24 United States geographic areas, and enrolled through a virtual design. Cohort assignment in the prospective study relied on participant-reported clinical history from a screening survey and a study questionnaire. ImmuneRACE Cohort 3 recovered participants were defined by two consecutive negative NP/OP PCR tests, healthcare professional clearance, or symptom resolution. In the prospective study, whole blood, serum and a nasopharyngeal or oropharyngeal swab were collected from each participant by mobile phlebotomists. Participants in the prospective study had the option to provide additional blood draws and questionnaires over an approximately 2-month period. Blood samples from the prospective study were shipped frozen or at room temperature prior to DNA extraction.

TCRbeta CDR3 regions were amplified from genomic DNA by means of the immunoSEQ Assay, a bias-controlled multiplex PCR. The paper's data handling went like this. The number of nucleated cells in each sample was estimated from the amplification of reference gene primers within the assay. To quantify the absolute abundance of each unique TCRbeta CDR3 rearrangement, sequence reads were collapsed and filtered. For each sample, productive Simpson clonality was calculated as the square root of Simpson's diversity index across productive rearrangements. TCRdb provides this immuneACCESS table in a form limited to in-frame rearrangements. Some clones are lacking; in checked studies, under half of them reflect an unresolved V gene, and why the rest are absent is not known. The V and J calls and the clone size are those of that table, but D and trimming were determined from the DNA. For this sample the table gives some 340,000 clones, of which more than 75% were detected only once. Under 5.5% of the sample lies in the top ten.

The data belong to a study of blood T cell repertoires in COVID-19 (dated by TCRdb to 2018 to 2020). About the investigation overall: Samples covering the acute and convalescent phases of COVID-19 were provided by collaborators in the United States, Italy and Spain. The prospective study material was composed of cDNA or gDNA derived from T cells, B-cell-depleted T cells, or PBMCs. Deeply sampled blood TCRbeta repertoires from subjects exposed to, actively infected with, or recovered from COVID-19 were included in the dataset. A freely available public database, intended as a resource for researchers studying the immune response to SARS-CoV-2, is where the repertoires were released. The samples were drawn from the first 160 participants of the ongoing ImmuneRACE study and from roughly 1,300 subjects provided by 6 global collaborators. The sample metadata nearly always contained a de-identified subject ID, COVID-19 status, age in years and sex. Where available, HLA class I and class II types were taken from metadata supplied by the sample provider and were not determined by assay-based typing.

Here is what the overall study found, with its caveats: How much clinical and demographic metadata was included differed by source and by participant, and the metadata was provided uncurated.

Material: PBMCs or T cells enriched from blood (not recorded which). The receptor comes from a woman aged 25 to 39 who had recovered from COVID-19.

The CDR3 region: CATSVSDRGQGGELFF. The DNA sequence follows: TGTGCCACCAGTGTTTCCGACAGGGGGCAGGGCGGGGAGCTGTTTTTT. Rearrangement joined TRBV24-1 to TRBJ2-2, with TRBD1 matching 10 junction bases. The CDR3 holds 16 amino acids from the cysteine to the phenylalanine. The CDR3 DNA has 48 bases and is translated from base 1. The germline V gene yields KGHDR for CDR1 and SFDVKD for CDR2. V is trimmed back by 5 bases and J by 7 bases, and the junction contains 9 bases that no gene match accounts for.